This record covers a single TCR beta chain. This specimen comes from a study of blood T cells in healthy people across ages. CDR1 is MNHEY and CDR2 is SMNVEV in the germline V gene (reference sequence). The CDR3 sequence is 13 residues long. The trim removed 8 bases at V and 2 bases at J, leaving 5 bases unmatched. Sample-barcoded 5' priming and a J-beta primer mix drove a second PCR of roughly 6 to 12 cycles. Via MiXCR, TCRdb re-called the 5' RACE reads, giving one row per CDR3 protein. The sample lists over a million distinct CDR3 sequences, 35% to 45% seen once, with around 4% in the top ten. The clonotype originates from a young woman in good health. Source material: blood. This chain links TRBV27 with TRBJ2-5; 7 nucleotides match TRBD1. Here the CDR3 reads CASRGQLQETQYF. In DNA form, the CDR3 reads TGTGCCAGCCGGGGACAGCTACAAGAGACCCAGTACTTC.